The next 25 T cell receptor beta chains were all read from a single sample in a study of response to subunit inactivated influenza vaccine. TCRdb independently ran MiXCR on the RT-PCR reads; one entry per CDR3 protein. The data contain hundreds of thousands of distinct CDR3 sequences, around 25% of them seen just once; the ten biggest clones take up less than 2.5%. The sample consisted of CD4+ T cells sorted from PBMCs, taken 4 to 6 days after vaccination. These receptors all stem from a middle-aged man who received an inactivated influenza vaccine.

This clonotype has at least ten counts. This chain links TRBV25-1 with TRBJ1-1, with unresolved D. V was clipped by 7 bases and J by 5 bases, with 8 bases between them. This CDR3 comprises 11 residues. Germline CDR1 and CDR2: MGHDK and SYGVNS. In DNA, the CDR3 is TGTGCCAGCACAGAAGGGACTGAAGCTTTCTTT. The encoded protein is CASTEGTEAFF. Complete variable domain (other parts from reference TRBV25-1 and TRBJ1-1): EADIYQTPRYLVIGTGKKITLECSQTMGHDKMYWYQQDPGMELHLIHYSYGVNSTEKGDLSSESTVSRIRTEHFPLTLESARPSHTSQYLCASTEGTEAFFGQGTRLTVV.

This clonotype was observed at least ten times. The chain's CDR3 is CASSKQGNQPQHF. Written as DNA, the CDR3 is TGTGCCAGTAGTAAACAGGGAAATCAGCCCCAGCATTTT. The rearrangement joins TRBV19 to TRBJ1-5, with TRBD1 as a possible D gene (6 bases). Germline values: CDR1 LNHDA, CDR2 SQIVND (reference sequence). With 4 bases removed from V and 4 bases from J, the gap between germline ends came to 8 bases. The CDR3 runs to 13 residues.

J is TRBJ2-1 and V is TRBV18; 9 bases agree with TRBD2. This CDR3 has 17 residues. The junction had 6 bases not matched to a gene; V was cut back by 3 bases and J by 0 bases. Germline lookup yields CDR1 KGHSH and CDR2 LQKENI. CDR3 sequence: CASSPTLAGDSYNEQFF. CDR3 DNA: TGTGCCAGCTCACCCACACTAGCGGGCGACTCCTACAATGAGCAGTTCTTC.

CDR3 nucleotide sequence: TGCGCCAGCAGCCCTTACTGGACAGCATACGAGCAGTACTTC. Protein product: CASSPYWTAYEQYF. The chain combines TRBV4-1 with TRBJ2-7, with TRBD1 as a possible D gene (6 bases). CDR1 and CDR2 from the germline V gene are MGHRA and YSYEKL. Trimming shortened V by 4 bases and J by 4 bases, and 14 bases separated the two germline ends. The CDR3 has 14 residues.

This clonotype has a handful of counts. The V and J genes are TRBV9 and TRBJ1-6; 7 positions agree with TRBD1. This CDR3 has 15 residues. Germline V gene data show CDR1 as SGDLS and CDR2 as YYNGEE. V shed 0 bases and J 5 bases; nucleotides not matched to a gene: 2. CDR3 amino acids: CASSVDGQDNSPLHF. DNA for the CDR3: TGTGCCAGCAGCGTAGATGGACAGGATAATTCACCCCTCCACTTT. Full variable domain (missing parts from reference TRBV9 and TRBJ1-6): DSGVTQTPKHLITATGQRVTLRCSPRSGDLSVYWYQQSLDQGLQFLIQYYNGEERAKGNILERFSAQQFPDLHSELNLSSLELGDSALYFCASSVDGQDNSPLHFGNGTRLTVT.

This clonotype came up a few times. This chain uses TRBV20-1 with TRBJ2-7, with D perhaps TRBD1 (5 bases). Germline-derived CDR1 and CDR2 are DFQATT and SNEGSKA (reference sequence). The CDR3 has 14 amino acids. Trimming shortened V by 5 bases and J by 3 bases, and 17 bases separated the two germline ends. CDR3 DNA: TGCAGTGCTCCCTCGGCCAGCAGGGTCTACGAGCAGTACTTC. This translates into CSAPSASRVYEQYF.

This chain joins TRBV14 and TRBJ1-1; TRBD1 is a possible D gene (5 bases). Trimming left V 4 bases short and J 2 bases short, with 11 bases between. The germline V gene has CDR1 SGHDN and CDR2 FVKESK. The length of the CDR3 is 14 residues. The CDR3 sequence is CASSPGLANTEAFF. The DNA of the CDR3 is TGTGCCAGCAGCCCGGGACTGGCAAACACTGAAGCTTTCTTT.

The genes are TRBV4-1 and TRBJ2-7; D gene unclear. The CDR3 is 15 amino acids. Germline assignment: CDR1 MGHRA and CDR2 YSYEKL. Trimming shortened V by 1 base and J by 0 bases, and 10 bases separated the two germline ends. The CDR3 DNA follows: TGCGCCAGCAGCCAAGTGGCGGCGTTCTCCTACGAGCAGTACTTC. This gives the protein CASSQVAAFSYEQYF.

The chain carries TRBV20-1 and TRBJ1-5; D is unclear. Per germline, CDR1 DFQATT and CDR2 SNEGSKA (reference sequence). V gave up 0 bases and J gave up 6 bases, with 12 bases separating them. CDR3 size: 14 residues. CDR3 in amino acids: CSAREAVVGQPQHF. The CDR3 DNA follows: TGCAGTGCTAGAGAGGCCGTTGTTGGTCAGCCCCAGCATTTT.

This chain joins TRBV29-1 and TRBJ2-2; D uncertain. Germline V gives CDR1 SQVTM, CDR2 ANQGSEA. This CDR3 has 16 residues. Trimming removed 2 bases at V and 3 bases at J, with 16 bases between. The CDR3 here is CSVETAEAPDTGELFF. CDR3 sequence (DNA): TGCAGCGTTGAAACGGCAGAGGCTCCAGACACCGGGGAGCTGTTTTTT.

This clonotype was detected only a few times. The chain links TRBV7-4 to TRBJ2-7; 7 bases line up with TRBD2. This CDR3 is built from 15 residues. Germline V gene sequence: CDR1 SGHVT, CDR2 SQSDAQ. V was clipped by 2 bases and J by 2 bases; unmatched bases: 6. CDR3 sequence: CASSLNGGVAYEQYF. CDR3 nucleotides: TGTGCCAGCAGCTTAAATGGGGGGGTAGCCTACGAGCAGTACTTC.

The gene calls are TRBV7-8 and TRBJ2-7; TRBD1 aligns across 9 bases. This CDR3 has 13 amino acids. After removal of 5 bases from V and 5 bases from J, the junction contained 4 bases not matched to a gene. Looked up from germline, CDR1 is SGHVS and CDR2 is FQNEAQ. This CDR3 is CASSHRTGDEQYF. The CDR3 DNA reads TGTGCCAGCAGCCACAGGACAGGGGACGAGCAGTACTTC.

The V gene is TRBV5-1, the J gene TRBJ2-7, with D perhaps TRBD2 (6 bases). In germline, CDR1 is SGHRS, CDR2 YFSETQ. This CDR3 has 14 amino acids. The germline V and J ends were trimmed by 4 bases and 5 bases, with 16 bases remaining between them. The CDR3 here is CASSMGSAGNEQYF. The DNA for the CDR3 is TGCGCCAGCAGCATGGGGTCCGCGGGGAACGAGCAGTACTTC.

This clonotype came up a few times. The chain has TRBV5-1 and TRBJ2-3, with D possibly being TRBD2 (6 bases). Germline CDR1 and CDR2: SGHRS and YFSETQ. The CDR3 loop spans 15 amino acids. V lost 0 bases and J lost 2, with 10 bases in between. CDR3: CASSLGTSFTDTQYF. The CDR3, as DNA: TGCGCCAGCAGCTTGGGTACTAGCTTCACAGATACGCAGTATTTT.

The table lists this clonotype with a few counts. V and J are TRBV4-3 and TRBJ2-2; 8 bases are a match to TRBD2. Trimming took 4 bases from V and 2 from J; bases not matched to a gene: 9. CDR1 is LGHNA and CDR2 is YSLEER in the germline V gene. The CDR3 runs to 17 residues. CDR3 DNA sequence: TGCGCCAGCAGCCCCGGCCGGACTAGCAGTAACACCGGGGAGCTGTTTTTT. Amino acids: CASSPGRTSSNTGELFF.

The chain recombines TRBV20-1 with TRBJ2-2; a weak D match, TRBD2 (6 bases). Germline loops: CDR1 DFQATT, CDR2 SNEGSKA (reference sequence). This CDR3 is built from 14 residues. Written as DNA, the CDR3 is TGCGGCGGGAAGGGATTCTCGACCACCGGGGAGCTGTTTTTT. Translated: CGGKGFSTTGELFF.

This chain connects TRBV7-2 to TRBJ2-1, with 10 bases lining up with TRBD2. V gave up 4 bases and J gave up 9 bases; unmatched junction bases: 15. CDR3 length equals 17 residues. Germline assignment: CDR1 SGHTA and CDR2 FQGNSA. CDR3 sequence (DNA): TGTGCCAGCAGCTCCTGGGGCCTAGCGGGAGTTGGTGGTGAGCAGTTCTTC. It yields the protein CASSSWGLAGVGGEQFF.

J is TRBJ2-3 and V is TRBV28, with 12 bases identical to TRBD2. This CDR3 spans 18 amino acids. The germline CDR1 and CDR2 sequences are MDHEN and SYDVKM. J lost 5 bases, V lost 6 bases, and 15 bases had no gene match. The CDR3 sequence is CASSPTLAGGLSRDTQYF. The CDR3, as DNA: TGTGCCAGCAGCCCTACCCTAGCGGGAGGGCTCTCTCGAGATACGCAGTATTTT.

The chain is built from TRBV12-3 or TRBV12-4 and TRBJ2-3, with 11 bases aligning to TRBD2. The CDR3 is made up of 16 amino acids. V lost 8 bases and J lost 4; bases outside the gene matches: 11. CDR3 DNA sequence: TGTGCCAGCTCGAACGGGCTAGCGGGAGGATCAGATACGCAGTATTTT. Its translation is CASSNGLAGGSDTQYF.

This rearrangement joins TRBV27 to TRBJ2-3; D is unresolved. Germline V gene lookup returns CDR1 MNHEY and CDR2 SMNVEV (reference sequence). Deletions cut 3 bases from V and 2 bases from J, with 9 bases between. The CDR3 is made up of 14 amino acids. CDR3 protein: CASSLNDITDTQYF. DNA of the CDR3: TGTGCCAGCAGTTTGAACGACATCACAGATACGCAGTATTTT.

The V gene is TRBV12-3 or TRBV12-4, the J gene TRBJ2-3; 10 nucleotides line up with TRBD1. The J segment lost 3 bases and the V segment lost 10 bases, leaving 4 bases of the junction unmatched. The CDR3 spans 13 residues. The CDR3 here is CATDRGRTDTQYF. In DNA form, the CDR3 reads TGTGCCACCGACAGGGGGCGGACAGATACGCAGTATTTT.

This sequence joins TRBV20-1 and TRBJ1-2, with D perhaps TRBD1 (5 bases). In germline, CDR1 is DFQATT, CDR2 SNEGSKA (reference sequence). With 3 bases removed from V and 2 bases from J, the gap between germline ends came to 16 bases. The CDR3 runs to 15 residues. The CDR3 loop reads CSARPTGTANYGYTF. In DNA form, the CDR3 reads TGCAGTGCTAGGCCTACCGGGACGGCGAACTATGGCTACACCTTC.

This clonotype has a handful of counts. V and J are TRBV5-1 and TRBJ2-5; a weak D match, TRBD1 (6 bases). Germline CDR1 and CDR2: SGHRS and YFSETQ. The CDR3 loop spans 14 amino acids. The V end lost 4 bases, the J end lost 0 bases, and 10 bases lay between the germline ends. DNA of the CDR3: TGCGCCAGCAGCATACAGGGAAACCAAGAGACCCAGTACTTC. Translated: CASSIQGNQETQYF.

The CDR3 region is CASSLLASNTGELFF. The CDR3 DNA sequence: TGCGCCAGCAGCTTGTTGGCCTCGAACACCGGGGAGCTGTTTTTT. The rearrangement uses TRBV5-1 and TRBJ2-2, with D unresolved. Germline loops: CDR1 SGHRS, CDR2 YFSETQ. Trimming left V 1 base short and J 0 bases short, with 7 bases between. This CDR3 spans 15 amino acids.

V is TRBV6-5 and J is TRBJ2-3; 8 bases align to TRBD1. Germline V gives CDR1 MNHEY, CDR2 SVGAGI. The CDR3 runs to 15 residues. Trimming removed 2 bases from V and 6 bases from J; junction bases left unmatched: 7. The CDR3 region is CASSYLDRERDTQYF. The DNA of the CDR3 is TGTGCCAGCAGTTACCTGGACAGGGAAAGGGATACGCAGTATTTT.